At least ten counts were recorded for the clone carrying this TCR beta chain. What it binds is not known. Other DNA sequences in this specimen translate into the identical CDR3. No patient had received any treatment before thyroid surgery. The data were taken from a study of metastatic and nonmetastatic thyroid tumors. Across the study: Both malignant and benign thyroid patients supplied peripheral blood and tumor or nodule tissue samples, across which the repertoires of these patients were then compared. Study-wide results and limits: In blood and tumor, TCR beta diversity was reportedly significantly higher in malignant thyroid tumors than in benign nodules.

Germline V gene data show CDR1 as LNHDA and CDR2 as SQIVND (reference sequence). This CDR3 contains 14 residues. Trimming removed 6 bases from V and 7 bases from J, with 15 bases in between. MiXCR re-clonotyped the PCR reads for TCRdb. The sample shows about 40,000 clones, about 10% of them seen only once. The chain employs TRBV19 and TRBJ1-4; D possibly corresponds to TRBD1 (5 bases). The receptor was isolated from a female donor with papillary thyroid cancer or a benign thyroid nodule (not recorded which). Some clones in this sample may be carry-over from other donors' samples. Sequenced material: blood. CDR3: CASSTQGTVEKLFF. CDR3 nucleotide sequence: TGTGCCAGTAGCACCCAGGGCACGGTTGAAAAACTGTTTTTT.